What follows is one T cell receptor (beta chain) and its context. This clonotype has at least ten counts. It has no known antigen specificity. The sample holds no much larger clone one base away, and base qualities are not on file. This record belongs to a study of T cells generated in artificial thymic organoids (TCRdb year 2017). Study-level background: TCR alpha and beta CDR3 repertoires of in vitro artificial thymic organoid-derived CD8 single positive T cells were compared with thymic and peripheral blood naive CD8 T cells. Displayed repertoire sequencing data were described as representative of three independent experiments.

Artificial thymic organoids were built by aggregating human HSPCs with MS5 murine stromal cells transduced with human DLL1, cultured at an air-liquid interface. Organoids were seeded with FACS-purified CD34+CD3- hematopoietic stem and progenitor cells depleted of residual T cells. The culture medium for the organoids was serum-free RB27, which consists of RPMI 1640 supplemented with B27, FLT3L, IL-7 and ascorbic acid. Prior to RNA extraction, CD3+TCRalphabeta+CD8 single positive T cells from organoids and thymus were isolated by FACS sorting. For each sample, total RNA was purified from around 40,000 to 200,000 sorted cells using the RNeasy Micro kit, and RNA quality was checked on an Agilent RNA 6000 Nano chip. The CDR3 measures 15 amino acids from cysteine to phenylalanine. The only DNA kept is the CDR3, 45 bases in frame from the first base. Via the germline V gene (reference sequence), CDR1 is DFQATT and CDR2 SNEGSKA. V gives up 5 bases and J gives up 0 bases, and the segment between their germline ends measures 16 bases.

What the research found in general, with its limitations: The TCR clonotype diversity of organoid-derived CD8 single positive T cells was physiological and comparable to that of naive CD8 T cells from thymus and blood. No skewed Valpha or Vbeta usage appeared in organoid-derived T cells, arguing against dominance of unconventional lineages or clonal expansions.

Separate semi-nested PCR amplifications were run for the TCRalpha and TCRbeta libraries, using Advantage 2 and reverse primers located in the TRAC or TRBC constant regions. First-strand cDNA synthesis used between roughly 3 and 550 ng of total RNA. The TCR cDNA libraries were generated by 5'-RACE using the SMARTer PCR cDNA Synthesis kit, with a poly-dT primer driving first-strand synthesis. Semi-nested constant-region reverse primers carried 5-nucleotide sample-specific barcodes, and products were cleaned with the Zymo DNA Clean and Concentrator-5 kit. As many as ten barcoded samples were combined into a pool, ligated to Illumina adaptors, and sequenced on an Illumina MiSeq as 2 x 150 bp paired-end reads. As for how the authors treated the data: Demultiplexed reads were aligned with BLAT to a custom library of all human TRAV, TRAJ, TRBV, TRBD and TRBJ combinations from IMGT. The best BLAT hits were picked using pslCDnaFilter (-maxAligns=1, -ignoreIntrons), and custom Perl scripts were used to calculate clonotype frequencies. TCRdb passed the public sequencing reads through fastp at Q25 and MiXCR, retaining productive beta sequences. Here each entry gathers all rows of one CDR3 protein and keeps the most common genes and DNA. These V and J calls are TCRdb output, not the study's own analysis. The sample has about 5,300 distinct CDR3 sequences on record, 20% to 30% of them singletons. Approximately 3.2% of the sample comes from the top ten.

The receptor chain draws on TRBV20-1 and TRBJ1-1; the D gene is not confidently resolved. Source material: naive CD8+ T cells grown in artificial thymic organoids from cord blood stem and progenitor cells. The cell subset or site label of this sample denotes: CD3+TCRalphabeta+CD8SP T cells; for blood, CD45RO-CCR7+ naive CD8+ T cells. This receptor was taken from a human donor who gave cord blood stem cells for thymic organoid culture, a cardiac surgery patient who gave postnatal thymus, or a blood donor (not recorded which). The CDR3 corresponds to CSADHFAAVNTEAFF. The nucleotide sequence is given as TGCAGTGCTGACCACTTTGCGGCGGTGAACACTGAAGCTTTCTTT.